What follows are 12 T cell receptor beta chains derived from one specimen sequenced in a study of T cell changes during pregnancy in multiple sclerosis. Assay used: immunoSEQ multiplex PCR; TCRdb lists only in-frame clones, some missing. Of tens of thousands of clones listed, roughly 92% are singletons. The input for sequencing was CD8+ T cells from peripheral blood mononuclear cells, taken in the third trimester of pregnancy. These receptors originate from a female donor with multiple sclerosis, enrolled in a pregnancy study.

The rearrangement links TRBV5-6 to TRBJ2-5; 8 nucleotides agree with TRBD1. From germline, CDR1 is SGHDT and CDR2 YYEEEE. CDR3 length: 14 residues. The junction had 8 bases not matched to a gene; V was cut back by 5 bases and J by 5 bases. CDR3 DNA sequence: TGTGCCAGCAGTGCGGGACAGGCTGCGGAGACCCAGTACTTC. Translation gives CASSAGQAAETQYF.

V usage is TRBV4-3 and J usage is TRBJ1-4, with 7 bases lining up with TRBD1. V was clipped by 0 bases and J by 4 bases; unmatched bases: 8. Germline assignment: CDR1 LGHNA and CDR2 YSLEER. CDR3 length equals 17 residues. The CDR3 is CASSQDITGQLNEKLFF. CDR3 DNA sequence: TGCGCCAGCAGCCAAGATATTACGGGACAGCTTAATGAAAAACTGTTTTTT.

The J gene is TRBJ2-1, the V gene TRBV16; the D gene is possibly TRBD2 (6 bases). Germline CDR1 KGHSY, CDR2 FQNENV. The CDR3 extends over 15 amino acids. V dropped 4 bases and J dropped 3 bases, with 13 bases sitting between them. CDR3 in amino acids: CASSPRGKGYNEQFF. As DNA, the CDR3 is TGTGCCAGCAGCCCCCGGGGGAAAGGCTACAATGAGCAGTTCTTC. Looking up the rest from reference TRBV16 and TRBJ2-1 gives the full variable domain: GEEVAQTPKHLVRGEGQKAKLYCAPIKGHSYVFWYQQVLKNEFKFLISFQNENVFDETGMPKERFSAKCLPNSPCSLEIQATKLEDSAVYFCASSPRGKGYNEQFFGPGTRLTVL.

The V gene is TRBV6-5, the J gene TRBJ2-5, with 13 positions matching TRBD2. Unmatched junction bases numbered 2, after V lost 2 bases and J lost 5 bases. The CDR3 totals 15 residues. Germline lookup yields CDR1 MNHEY and CDR2 SVGAGI. The CDR3 DNA is TGTGCCAGCAGTTACGGGACTAGCGGGGAGGAGACCCAGTACTTC. As protein: CASSYGTSGEETQYF.

The rearrangement uses TRBV4-1 and TRBJ1-3; D is unresolved. There are 15 residues in the CDR3. Trimming pared 4 bases from V and 0 bases from J, leaving 10 bases between. The germline gives CDR1 MGHRA, CDR2 YSYEKL. In DNA, the CDR3 is TGCGCCAGCAGCCTTCAGCTAGTCTCTGGAAACACCATATATTTT. Residues: CASSLQLVSGNTIYF.

This chain connects TRBV11-2 to TRBJ2-1, with TRBD2 as a possible D gene (6 bases). This CDR3 has 15 residues. V lost 0 bases to trimming and J lost 6 bases, with 12 bases between them. The germline gives CDR1 SGHAT, CDR2 FQNNGV. The chain's CDR3 is CASSLDRGAGNEQFF. The CDR3 nucleotides read TGTGCCAGCAGCTTAGACCGGGGAGCGGGCAATGAGCAGTTCTTC.

V is TRBV29-1 and J is TRBJ2-3, with 8 bases lining up with TRBD2. CDR3 size: 15 residues. Germline CDR1 and CDR2: SQVTM and ANQGSEA. V gave up 3 bases and J gave up 5 bases; unmatched junction bases: 10. CDR3 sequence: CSVEDSGGRRDTQYF. DNA of the CDR3: TGCAGCGTTGAGGACTCGGGAGGGCGAAGAGATACGCAGTATTTT.

J is TRBJ2-3 and V is TRBV11-2, with 8 bases fitting TRBD2. In germline, CDR1 is SGHAT, CDR2 FQNNGV. This CDR3 has 18 residues. The J segment lost 0 bases and the V segment lost 3 bases, leaving 11 bases of the junction unmatched. The CDR3 spells CASSFGRGQELSTDTQYF. In nucleotides, the CDR3 is TGTGCCAGCAGCTTCGGGAGGGGCCAGGAGCTAAGCACAGATACGCAGTATTTT. Together with reference TRBV11-2 and TRBJ2-3, the CDR3 gives the full variable domain: EAGVAQSPRYKIIEKRQSVAFWCNPISGHATLYWYQQILGQGPKLLIQFQNNGVVDDSQLPKDRFSAERLKGVDSTLKIQPAKLEDSAVYLCASSFGRGQELSTDTQYFGPGTRLTVL.

The count of this clone is one. The chain has TRBV19 and TRBJ2-1, with 7 bases that match TRBD1. CDR3 size: 15 residues. Germline CDR1 and CDR2: LNHDA and SQIVND (reference sequence). Losses at the gene ends were 4 bases for V and 6 bases for J; bases not matched to a gene: 9. In DNA form, the CDR3 reads TGTGCCAGTAGTAAACCGGGACAGCTCTCCAATGAGCAGTTCTTC. Amino acids: CASSKPGQLSNEQFF.

J is TRBJ2-1 and V is TRBV7-9; 8 bases align to TRBD2. This CDR3 is 15 amino acids long. Losses at the gene ends were 5 bases for V and 8 bases for J; bases not matched to a gene: 11. The germline CDR1 and CDR2 sequences are SEHNR and FQNEAQ (reference sequence). The DNA for the CDR3 is TGTGCCAGCAGCCTCGCGGGACTAGGGCGCCATGAGCAGTTCTTC. Protein product: CASSLAGLGRHEQFF.

The CDR3 reads CASSSLAGSGLYNEQFF. CDR3 in DNA: TGTGCCAGCAGCTCACTAGCGGGCTCAGGCCTCTACAATGAGCAGTTCTTC. The chain carries TRBV7-2 and TRBJ2-1; 9 bases agree with TRBD2. CDR1 and CDR2 (germline): SGHTA, FQGNSA. The CDR3 has 17 residues. V gave up 4 bases and J gave up 3 bases; unmatched junction bases: 10.

This chain connects TRBV30 to TRBJ2-3; 7 bases line up with TRBD2. Germline CDR1 is GTSNPN and CDR2 is SVGIG (reference sequence). This CDR3 region has 13 residues. V lost 3 bases, J lost 5 bases, and 5 bases stayed unmatched. In DNA form, the CDR3 reads TGTGCCTGGAGGGGAGGGGTGGAAGATACGCAGTATTTT. This codes for CAWRGGVEDTQYF.